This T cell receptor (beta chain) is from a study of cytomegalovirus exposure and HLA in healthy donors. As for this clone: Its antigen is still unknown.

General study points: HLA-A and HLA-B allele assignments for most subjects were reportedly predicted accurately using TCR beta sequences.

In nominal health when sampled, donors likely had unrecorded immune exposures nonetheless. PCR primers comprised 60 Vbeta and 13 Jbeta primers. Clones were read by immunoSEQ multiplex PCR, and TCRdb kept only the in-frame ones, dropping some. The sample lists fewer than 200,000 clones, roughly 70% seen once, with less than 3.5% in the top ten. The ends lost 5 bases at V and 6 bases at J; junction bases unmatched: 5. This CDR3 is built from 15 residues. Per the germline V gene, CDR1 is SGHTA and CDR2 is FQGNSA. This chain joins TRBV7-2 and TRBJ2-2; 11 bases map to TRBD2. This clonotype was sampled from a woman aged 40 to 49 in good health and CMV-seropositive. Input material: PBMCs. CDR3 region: CASSPRLAGSGELFF. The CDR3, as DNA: TGTGCCAGCAGCCCGAGACTAGCGGGATCCGGGGAGCTGTTTTTT.